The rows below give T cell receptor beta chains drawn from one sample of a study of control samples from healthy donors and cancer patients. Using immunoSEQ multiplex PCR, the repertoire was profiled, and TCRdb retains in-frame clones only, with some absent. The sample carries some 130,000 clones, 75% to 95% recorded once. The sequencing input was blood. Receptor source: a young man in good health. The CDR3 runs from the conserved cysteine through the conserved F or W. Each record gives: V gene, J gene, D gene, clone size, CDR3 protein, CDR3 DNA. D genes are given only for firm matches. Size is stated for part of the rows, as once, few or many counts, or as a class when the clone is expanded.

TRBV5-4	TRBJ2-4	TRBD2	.	CAAGGDTKNIQYF	TGTGCCGCCGGGGGGGATACCAAAAACATTCAGTACTTC
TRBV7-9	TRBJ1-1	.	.	CASSNRDRGAEAFF	TGTGCCAGCAGCAACCGGGACCGGGGAGCTGAAGCTTTCTTT
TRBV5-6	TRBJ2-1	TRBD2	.	CASSSTSGGTVYNEQFF	TGTGCCAGCAGCTCGACTAGCGGGGGGACCGTTTACAATGAGCAGTTCTTC
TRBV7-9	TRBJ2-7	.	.	CASSVAPYEQYF	TGTGCCAGCAGCGTGGCGCCCTACGAGCAGTACTTC
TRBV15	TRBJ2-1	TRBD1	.	CATSLPDRGEYNEQFF	TGTGCCACCAGCCTTCCCGACAGGGGCGAGTACAATGAGCAGTTCTTC
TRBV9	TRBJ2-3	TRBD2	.	CASSGTRRGLAGTDTQYF	TGTGCCAGCAGCGGGACCCGGAGAGGGCTAGCGGGCACAGATACGCAGTATTTT
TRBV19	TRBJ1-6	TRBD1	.	CASRGRDESPLHF	TGTGCCAGCAGGGGGCGCGATGAGTCACCCCTCCACTTT
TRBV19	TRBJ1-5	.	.	CASSLDSNQPQHF	TGTGCCAGTAGTTTAGATAGCAATCAGCCCCAGCATTTT
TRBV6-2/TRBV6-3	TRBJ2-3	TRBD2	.	CASSSRLAGGNPSTDTQYF	TGTGCCAGCAGTTCCCGACTAGCGGGGGGCAATCCTAGCACAGATACGCAGTATTTT
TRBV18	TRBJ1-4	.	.	CASSPQGGHLNEKLFF	TGTGCCAGCTCACCACAGGGGGGACATTTAAATGAAAAACTGTTTTTT
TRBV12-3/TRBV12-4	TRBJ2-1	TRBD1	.	CASSPTGDEQFF	TGTGCCAGCAGCCCGACAGGGGATGAGCAGTTCTTC
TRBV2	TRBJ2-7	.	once	CASSEVRDPYEQYF	TGTGCCAGCAGTGAAGTAAGGGATCCCTACGAGCAGTACTTC
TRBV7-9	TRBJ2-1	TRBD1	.	CASSFDREYNEQFF	TGTGCCAGCAGCTTTGACAGGGAGTACAATGAGCAGTTCTTC
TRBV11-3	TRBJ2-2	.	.	CASSKGRSGTGELFF	TGTGCCAGCAGCAAAGGTCGTTCAGGGACCGGGGAGCTGTTTTTT
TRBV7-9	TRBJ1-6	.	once	CASSLKRTGNSPLHF	TGTGCCAGCAGCCTCAAGCGGACGGGTAATTCACCCCTCCACTTT
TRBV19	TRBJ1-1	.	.	CASLPRANTEAFF	TGTGCCAGTCTGCCAAGGGCGAACACTGAAGCTTTCTTT
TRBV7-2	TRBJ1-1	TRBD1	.	CASIRTGGTEAFF	TGTGCCAGCATAAGGACAGGAGGCACTGAAGCTTTCTTT
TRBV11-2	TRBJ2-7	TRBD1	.	CASSRDSLRYEQYF	TGTGCCAGCAGCCGGGACAGTTTAAGGTACGAGCAGTACTTC
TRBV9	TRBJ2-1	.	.	CASSAVPSSYNEQFF	TGTGCCAGCAGCGCGGTCCCGAGCTCCTACAATGAGCAGTTCTTC
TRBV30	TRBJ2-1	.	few	CAWSVRGDEQFF	TGTGCCTGGAGTGTACGTGGAGATGAGCAGTTCTTC
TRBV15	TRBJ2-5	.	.	CATTQRQVQQTQYF	TGTGCCACCACCCAGAGACAGGTTCAACAGACCCAGTACTTC
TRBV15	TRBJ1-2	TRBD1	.	CATRQGERGYTF	TGTGCCACCCGTCAGGGGGAGCGGGGCTACACCTTC
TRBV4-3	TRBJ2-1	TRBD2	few	CASSQELAGGFGEQFF	TGCGCCAGCAGCCAAGAACTAGCGGGAGGGTTCGGTGAGCAGTTCTTC